The next 15 T cell receptor beta chains were all read from a single sample in a study of glioma-infiltrating T cells. The iRepertoire nested amplicon-rescue multiplex PCR amplified TCR alpha and beta CDR3s from RNA. TCRdb reprocessed the multiplex PCR reads via MiXCR and lists one record per CDR3 protein. The sample includes 100,000 to 150,000 distinct CDR3 sequences, approximately 24% seen only once; the top ten take roughly 29%. Sequencing was carried out using glioma tissue, nonneoplastic brain tissue, or PBMCs (not recorded which). These receptors were obtained from a human donor with low-grade glioma or glioblastoma, undergoing nonglioma brain surgery, or in good health (not recorded which).

This clonotype has a single count. The V and J genes are TRBV2 and TRBJ1-2; maybe TRBD1 (5 bases). Per germline, CDR1 SNHLY and CDR2 FYNNEI. This CDR3 spans 14 amino acids. Trimming shortened V by 7 bases and J by 0 bases, and 12 bases separated the two germline ends. CDR3 sequence: CASKATGTNYGYTF. The CDR3, as DNA: TGTGCCAGCAAAGCTACAGGAACTAACTATGGCTACACCTTC.

Note on this clonotype: The junction differs from germline at one of its ends, possibly a read error. This chain connects TRBV29-1 to TRBJ1-1, with 7 bases that match TRBD1. CDR1 and CDR2 (germline): SQVTM, ANQGSEA. CDR3 size: 13 residues. CDR3 loop: CSARQGLNTESFF. CDR3 in DNA: TGCAGCGCAAGACAGGGCCTGAACACTGAATCTTTCTTT.

The chain uses TRBV7-2 and TRBJ1-1; D perhaps matches TRBD1 (5 bases). The V end was cut by 6 bases, the J end by 1 base, with 15 bases between. Per germline, CDR1 SGHTA and CDR2 FQGNSA. The CDR3 length is 15 residues. In DNA form, the CDR3 reads TGTGCCAGCAGGACCCCGGGGCGGACGAACACTGAAGCTTTCTTT. This gives the protein CASRTPGRTNTEAFF.

The chain carries TRBV28 and TRBJ2-7, with a tentative D call TRBD2 (6 bases). Trimming took off 7 bases at V and 0 bases at J, with 13 bases between the two ends. There are 14 residues in the CDR3. CDR1 MDHEN and CDR2 SYDVKM come from the germline V gene. This CDR3 reads CASNKAGPSYEQYV. The CDR3 nucleotides are TGTGCCAGCAACAAGGCGGGACCCTCCTACGAGCAGTACGTC.

This chain uses TRBV6-5 with TRBJ2-1; possibly TRBD2 for D (7 bases). Germline CDR1 is MNHEY and CDR2 is SVGAGI. Trimming took off 2 bases at V and 0 bases at J, with 14 bases between the two ends. The CDR3 has 17 amino acids. CDR3 nucleotides: TGTGCCAGCAGTTACCCGAGGGGGGGCAGCTCCTACAATGAGCAGTTCTTC. Its protein is CASSYPRGGSSYNEQFF.

This sequence joins TRBV6-1 and TRBJ2-1; 12 nucleotides match TRBD2. The trim removed 2 bases at V and 7 bases at J, leaving 15 bases unmatched. The CDR3 is made up of 19 amino acids. In germline, CDR1 is MNHNS, CDR2 SASEGT. The CDR3 DNA follows: TGTGCCAGCAGTGAATGGGCTAGCGGGGGGGCCATTAAAAGTAATGAGCAGTTCTTC. This gives the protein CASSEWASGGAIKSNEQFF.

The rearrangement links TRBV24-1 to TRBJ1-2; 9 bases match TRBD1. The CDR3 has 15 amino acids. The V and J ends lost 4 bases and 4 bases, in that order; junction bases with no gene match: 6. Germline V CDR1 and CDR2: KGHDR, SFDVKD. For the CDR3, the DNA is TGTGCCACCAGTGACGCGGACAGGGGAATCTATGGCTACACCTTC. This sequence encodes CATSDADRGIYGYTF.

This sequence joins TRBV3-1 and TRBJ2-5, with 9 bases identical to TRBD2. CDR3 length: 13 amino acids. CDR1 is LGHDT and CDR2 is YNNKEL in the germline V gene (reference sequence). Germline trimming cut 6 bases from V and 7 bases from J; bases unmatched to any gene: 6. CDR3 DNA: TGTGCCAGCAGAAGTAGCGGGGGAGGGACCCAGTACTTC. Amino acid sequence: CASRSSGGGTQYF.

This clonotype was found many times. The J gene is TRBJ2-1, the V gene TRBV7-8; the match to TRBD1 covers 8 bases. The junction had 7 bases not matched to a gene; V was cut back by 4 bases and J by 2 bases. The CDR3 consists of 16 residues. The germline CDR1 and CDR2 sequences are SGHVS and FQNEAQ. The CDR3 nucleotides read TGTGCCAGCAGCTCAAGACAGGGGTTGACCTACAATGAGCAGTTCTTC. Protein: CASSSRQGLTYNEQFF.

For this clonotype: This may come from a read error, since a much larger clone is one base off. The J gene is TRBJ1-1, the V gene TRBV28; D perhaps matches TRBD1 (5 bases). This CDR3 comprises 14 residues. In germline, CDR1 is MDHEN, CDR2 SYDVKM. Trimming stripped 11 bases from V and 11 bases from J, with 27 bases between. This CDR3 is CARIERSGTPRAFF. CDR3 sequence (DNA): TGTGCCCGCATAGAAAGGTCAGGGACGCCACGGGCTTTCTTT.

This clonotype has only a few counts. This chain connects TRBV7-2 to TRBJ2-1, with 9 bases fitting TRBD2. J lost 7 bases, V lost 7 bases, and 11 bases had no gene match. Germline loops: CDR1 SGHTA, CDR2 FQGNSA. This CDR3 has 15 residues. CDR3 loop: CASTKGRGGGNEQFF. CDR3 coding DNA: TGTGCCAGCACCAAGGGGCGGGGGGGCGGAAATGAGCAGTTCTTC.

This chain links TRBV12-3 or TRBV12-4 with TRBJ2-3, with 12 bases fitting TRBD1. The CDR3 has 16 amino acids. Losses at the gene ends were 3 bases for V and 2 bases for J; bases not matched to a gene: 3. The CDR3: CASSLGTGGFTDTQYF. DNA for the CDR3: TGTGCCAGCAGTTTGGGGACAGGGGGCTTCACAGATACGCAGTATTTT.

This clonotype has ten or more counts. The rearrangement joins TRBV6-1 to TRBJ2-4; TRBD1 is a possible D gene (6 bases). Germline V CDR1 and CDR2: MNHNS, SASEGT. V lost 8 bases and J lost 8, with 16 bases in between. This CDR3 comprises 13 residues. CDR3 nucleotides: TGTGCCAGCTTCGAGGGGGACCGGGACATTCAGTACTTC. Its protein product is CASFEGDRDIQYF.

This chain joins TRBV28 and TRBJ2-3, with 8 bases lining up with TRBD1. The V segment lost 2 bases and the J segment 5 bases; nucleotides outside the gene matches: 6. CDR3 length: 15 residues. From germline, CDR1 is MDHEN and CDR2 SYDVKM. The DNA for the CDR3 is TGTGCCAGCAGTTTAGGGACAGGTGGAAAAGATACGCAGTATTTT. It encodes CASSLGTGGKDTQYF.

This rearrangement joins TRBV4-1 to TRBJ2-2; 7 bases are a match to TRBD2. CDR3 length: 17 residues. Germline V gene data show CDR1 as MGHRA and CDR2 as YSYEKL. V lost 1 base, J lost 7 bases, and 12 bases stayed unmatched. The CDR3 loop reads CASSQGRAGGTFGELFF. CDR3 nucleotide sequence: TGCGCCAGCAGCCAAGGGAGAGCCGGGGGGACCTTCGGGGAGCTGTTTTTT.